The rows below give T cell receptor beta chains drawn from one sample of a study of T-cell memory formation after mild COVID-19. TCRdb reprocessed the 5' RACE reads via MiXCR and lists one record per CDR3 protein. This table has 470,000 or so distinct CDR3 sequences, roughly 20% appearing once. Source material: PBMCs or a T cell subset sorted from them (not recorded which). The receptor source for this set is an adult woman who had mild COVID-19 (a few samples of this study predate the infection). Cell type and time point are not known. Both conserved end residues are part of each CDR3. D genes are given only for firm matches. Rows may omit the clone size; those that give it use once, few, many or a size class.

d_gene: -
abundance: few
v_gene: TRBV9
j_gene: TRBJ2-7
CDR3aa: CASSVGDASSYEQYF
CDR3nt: TGTGCCAGCAGCGTAGGTGACGCCAGCTCCTACGAGCAGTACTTC

d_gene: TRBD2
abundance: few
v_gene: TRBV6-2/TRBV6-3
j_gene: TRBJ2-7
CDR3aa: CASSYRRGSYEQYF
CDR3nt: TGTGCCAGCAGTTACCGGCGCGGGAGTTACGAGCAGTACTTC

d_gene: -
abundance: few
v_gene: TRBV5-1
j_gene: TRBJ2-1
CDR3aa: CASSLEGAGRTNEQFF
CDR3nt: TGCGCCAGCAGCTTGGAGGGCGCAGGGAGGACAAATGAGCAGTTCTTC

d_gene: TRBD1
abundance: few
v_gene: TRBV20-1
j_gene: TRBJ2-7
CDR3aa: CSAPGTVSYEQYF
CDR3nt: TGCAGTGCTCCCGGGACAGTATCCTACGAGCAGTACTTC

d_gene: -
abundance: few
v_gene: TRBV6-1
j_gene: TRBJ2-3
CDR3aa: CASGNRERGTDTQYF
CDR3nt: TGTGCCAGCGGTAACCGGGAGAGGGGCACAGATACGCAGTATTTT

d_gene: -
abundance: -
v_gene: TRBV7-3
j_gene: TRBJ2-1
CDR3aa: CASSLSWRDYNEQFF
CDR3nt: TGTGCCAGCAGCTTAAGCTGGCGGGACTACAATGAGCAGTTCTTC

d_gene: -
abundance: -
v_gene: TRBV12-3/TRBV12-4
j_gene: TRBJ1-1
CDR3aa: CASFRDTLATEAFF
CDR3nt: TGTGCCAGCTTCCGGGACACCCTGGCCACTGAAGCTTTCTTT

d_gene: -
abundance: -
v_gene: TRBV11-2
j_gene: TRBJ2-1
CDR3aa: CASSRAIATSYNEQFF
CDR3nt: TGTGCCAGCAGCCGTGCGATAGCGACCTCCTACAATGAGCAGTTCTTC

d_gene: -
abundance: -
v_gene: TRBV11-2
j_gene: TRBJ1-1
CDR3aa: CASSLDSRVAEAFF
CDR3nt: TGTGCCAGCAGCTTAGATAGCCGGGTTGCTGAAGCTTTCTTT

d_gene: -
abundance: few
v_gene: TRBV7-2
j_gene: TRBJ1-1
CDR3aa: CASSLGGGVNTEAFF
CDR3nt: TGTGCCAGCAGCTTAGGGGGGGGTGTGAACACTGAAGCTTTCTTT

d_gene: -
abundance: few
v_gene: TRBV7-7
j_gene: TRBJ2-5
CDR3aa: CASSPPGFLGQETQYF
CDR3nt: TGTGCCAGCAGCCCACCAGGGTTTCTCGGACAAGAGACCCAGTACTTC

d_gene: -
abundance: many
v_gene: TRBV27
j_gene: TRBJ1-5
CDR3aa: CASSPRTPYSNQPQHF
CDR3nt: TGTGCCAGCAGTCCACGGACACCATATAGCAATCAGCCCCAGCATTTT

d_gene: -
abundance: few
v_gene: TRBV20-1
j_gene: TRBJ1-1
CDR3aa: CSASIPSRTTEAFF
CDR3nt: TGCAGTGCTAGTATCCCGAGCCGAACCACTGAAGCTTTCTTT

d_gene: -
abundance: few
v_gene: TRBV29-1
j_gene: TRBJ2-7
CDR3aa: CSVGGTSSYEQYF
CDR3nt: TGCAGCGTTGGTGGGACAAGCTCCTACGAGCAGTACTTC

d_gene: -
abundance: few
v_gene: TRBV4-1
j_gene: TRBJ1-2
CDR3aa: CASSQVGQAAEGYTF
CDR3nt: TGCGCCAGCAGCCAAGTGGGGCAGGCGGCGGAAGGCTACACCTTC

d_gene: TRBD1
abundance: -
v_gene: TRBV4-3
j_gene: TRBJ2-1
CDR3aa: CASSQERTGGLDEQFF
CDR3nt: TGCGCCAGCAGCCAAGAACGGACAGGGGGGTTGGATGAGCAGTTCTTC

d_gene: TRBD1
abundance: once
v_gene: TRBV2
j_gene: TRBJ1-1
CDR3aa: CAGTGAWDAEAFF
CDR3nt: TGTGCCGGAACAGGGGCCTGGGACGCTGAAGCTTTCTTT

d_gene: TRBD1
abundance: -
v_gene: TRBV12-3/TRBV12-4
j_gene: TRBJ2-7
CDR3aa: CASSLRQGASGEQYF
CDR3nt: TGTGCCAGCAGTTTAAGACAGGGGGCCTCGGGAGAGCAGTACTTC

d_gene: -
abundance: few
v_gene: TRBV7-2
j_gene: TRBJ2-1
CDR3aa: CASSPATLEQFF
CDR3nt: TGTGCCAGCAGCCCAGCAACCCTAGAGCAGTTCTTC

d_gene: TRBD1
abundance: -
v_gene: TRBV5-1
j_gene: TRBJ1-4
CDR3aa: CASSQGQPNEKLFF
CDR3nt: TGCGCCAGCAGCCAGGGACAGCCTAATGAAAAACTGTTTTTT

d_gene: TRBD1
abundance: -
v_gene: TRBV7-2
j_gene: TRBJ2-3
CDR3aa: CASSLATGGSMDTQYF
CDR3nt: TGTGCCAGCAGCTTAGCGACAGGGGGAAGCATGGATACGCAGTATTTT

d_gene: -
abundance: -
v_gene: TRBV7-2
j_gene: TRBJ2-1
CDR3aa: CASSLALRLGGDEQFF
CDR3nt: TGTGCCAGCAGCTTAGCCCTGCGCCTCGGTGGGGATGAGCAGTTCTTC

d_gene: TRBD2
abundance: -
v_gene: TRBV7-2
j_gene: TRBJ2-5
CDR3aa: CASSLGFSGGEEETQYF
CDR3nt: TGTGCCAGCAGCTTGGGGTTTAGCGGGGGGGAGGAAGAGACCCAGTACTTC

d_gene: -
abundance: -
v_gene: TRBV12-5
j_gene: TRBJ2-2
CDR3aa: CASGRQGERGIGELFF
CDR3nt: TGTGCTAGTGGTCGCCAGGGGGAGCGGGGTATCGGGGAGCTGTTTTTT

d_gene: -
abundance: few
v_gene: TRBV7-3
j_gene: TRBJ2-1
CDR3aa: CASSPRAGPRVGSYNEQFF
CDR3nt: TGTGCCAGCAGCCCCCGGGCAGGACCTCGGGTAGGCTCCTACAATGAGCAGTTCTTC

d_gene: -
abundance: few
v_gene: TRBV21-1
j_gene: TRBJ2-5
CDR3aa: CASSKTSRETQYF
CDR3nt: TGTGCCAGCAGCAAGACTAGCCGGGAGACCCAGTACTTC

d_gene: TRBD1
abundance: -
v_gene: TRBV12-3/TRBV12-4
j_gene: TRBJ1-2
CDR3aa: CASILGTGGYGYTF
CDR3nt: TGTGCCAGCATCCTTGGGACAGGAGGCTATGGCTACACCTTC

d_gene: TRBD1
abundance: -
v_gene: TRBV2
j_gene: TRBJ2-7
CDR3aa: CASSGTGDPYEQYF
CDR3nt: TGTGCCAGCAGCGGGACAGGGGACCCCTACGAGCAGTACTTC

d_gene: TRBD1
abundance: many
v_gene: TRBV5-1
j_gene: TRBJ2-5
CDR3aa: CASSLGTEETQYF
CDR3nt: TGTGCCAGCAGCTTGGGGACAGAAGAGACCCAGTACTTC

d_gene: TRBD1
abundance: few
v_gene: TRBV12-3/TRBV12-4
j_gene: TRBJ2-7
CDR3aa: CASSLSDREIYEQYF
CDR3nt: TGTGCCAGCAGTTTGTCGGACAGGGAGATCTACGAGCAGTACTTC

d_gene: -
abundance: -
v_gene: TRBV5-1
j_gene: TRBJ1-2
CDR3aa: CASSLGAENGYTF
CDR3nt: TGCGCCAGCAGCTTGGGGGCAGAGAATGGCTACACCTTC

d_gene: -
abundance: few
v_gene: TRBV28
j_gene: TRBJ2-2
CDR3aa: CASSPSGGPRTGELFF
CDR3nt: TGTGCCAGCAGTCCCTCAGGAGGGCCGAGGACCGGGGAGCTGTTTTTT

d_gene: TRBD1
abundance: few
v_gene: TRBV4-3
j_gene: TRBJ2-1
CDR3aa: CASSPYRGNNEQFF
CDR3nt: TGCGCCAGCAGCCCCTACAGGGGGAACAATGAGCAGTTCTTC

d_gene: -
abundance: -
v_gene: TRBV10-3
j_gene: TRBJ2-7
CDR3aa: CAVKDPRDTRDEQYF
CDR3nt: TGTGCCGTGAAGGATCCCCGGGACACGCGAGACGAGCAGTACTTC

d_gene: -
abundance: -
v_gene: TRBV12-3/TRBV12-4
j_gene: TRBJ2-5
CDR3aa: CASSFVPETQYF
CDR3nt: TGTGCCAGCAGTTTCGTCCCCGAGACCCAGTACTTC

d_gene: TRBD2
abundance: -
v_gene: TRBV20-1
j_gene: TRBJ2-5
CDR3aa: CRARAQREEETQYF
CDR3nt: TGCAGGGCTAGAGCCCAGCGGGAGGAAGAGACCCAGTACTTC

d_gene: TRBD2
abundance: -
v_gene: TRBV7-3
j_gene: TRBJ2-3
CDR3aa: CASGTSGGTDTQYF
CDR3nt: TGTGCCAGCGGAACTAGCGGGGGTACAGATACGCAGTATTTT

d_gene: -
abundance: -
v_gene: TRBV7-3
j_gene: TRBJ2-1
CDR3aa: CASSSRSGATSYNEQFF
CDR3nt: TGTGCCAGCAGCTCCCGCTCCGGGGCCACGAGTTACAATGAGCAGTTCTTC

d_gene: -
abundance: -
v_gene: TRBV28
j_gene: TRBJ2-2
CDR3aa: CASSLYRELFF
CDR3nt: TGTGCCAGCAGTTTATACCGGGAGCTGTTTTTT

d_gene: TRBD1
abundance: -
v_gene: TRBV4-1
j_gene: TRBJ1-1
CDR3aa: CASSQVGQSEAFF
CDR3nt: TGCGCCAGCAGCCAAGTGGGACAGTCAGAAGCTTTCTTT

d_gene: -
abundance: -
v_gene: TRBV5-5
j_gene: TRBJ2-6
CDR3aa: CASSQRRDYSGANVLTF
CDR3nt: TGTGCCAGCAGTCAACGCAGGGATTACTCTGGGGCCAACGTCCTGACTTTC

d_gene: -
abundance: -
v_gene: TRBV12-3/TRBV12-4
j_gene: TRBJ2-3
CDR3aa: CASSPDRTPQYF
CDR3nt: TGTGCCAGCAGCCCCGACCGGACCCCGCAGTATTTT

d_gene: TRBD1
abundance: few
v_gene: TRBV3-1
j_gene: TRBJ1-5
CDR3aa: CASSHANRGQPQHF
CDR3nt: TGTGCCAGCAGCCATGCAAACAGGGGCCAGCCCCAGCATTTT

d_gene: TRBD1
abundance: -
v_gene: TRBV3-1
j_gene: TRBJ1-4
CDR3aa: CASSQGGGHRGLNEKLFF
CDR3nt: TGTGCCAGCAGCCAAGGCGGGGGCCACAGGGGCCTTAATGAAAAACTGTTTTTT

d_gene: -
abundance: -
v_gene: TRBV9
j_gene: TRBJ2-1
CDR3aa: CASSVGTRGKYNEQFF
CDR3nt: TGTGCCAGCAGCGTAGGGACACGGGGGAAATACAATGAGCAGTTCTTC

d_gene: -
abundance: few
v_gene: TRBV7-6
j_gene: TRBJ2-7
CDR3aa: CASSPQVLHRTLYEQYF
CDR3nt: TGTGCCAGCAGCCCTCAGGTTCTACACAGGACGCTCTACGAGCAGTACTTC

d_gene: -
abundance: -
v_gene: TRBV12-3/TRBV12-4
j_gene: TRBJ1-5
CDR3aa: CASSRGTVQPQHF
CDR3nt: TGTGCCAGCAGTCGAGGAACAGTTCAGCCCCAGCATTTT

d_gene: TRBD2
abundance: -
v_gene: TRBV12-3/TRBV12-4
j_gene: TRBJ2-1
CDR3aa: CASSLASGKRNEQFF
CDR3nt: TGTGCCAGCAGTTTGGCTAGCGGGAAACGCAATGAGCAGTTCTTC

d_gene: -
abundance: few
v_gene: TRBV9
j_gene: TRBJ2-5
CDR3aa: CASSVAPGLVEETQYF
CDR3nt: TGTGCCAGCAGCGTAGCTCCAGGGTTGGTAGAAGAGACCCAGTACTTC

d_gene: TRBD2
abundance: once
v_gene: TRBV20-1
j_gene: TRBJ2-1
CDR3aa: CSQTSGGAEGNEQFF
CDR3nt: TGCAGTCAAACTAGCGGGGGGGCGGAGGGCAATGAGCAGTTCTTC

d_gene: -
abundance: few
v_gene: TRBV3-1
j_gene: TRBJ2-3
CDR3aa: CASSQGDWEYF
CDR3nt: TGTGCCAGCAGCCAGGGGGACTGGGAGTATTTT

d_gene: TRBD1
abundance: few
v_gene: TRBV7-2
j_gene: TRBJ1-1
CDR3aa: CASSPVQGAVFF
CDR3nt: TGTGCCAGCAGCCCCGTACAGGGGGCTGTTTTCTTT

d_gene: TRBD2
abundance: few
v_gene: TRBV5-1
j_gene: TRBJ2-3
CDR3aa: CASDGLAGGSDTQYF
CDR3nt: TGCGCCAGCGACGGACTAGCGGGAGGTTCAGATACGCAGTATTTT

d_gene: TRBD2
abundance: many
v_gene: TRBV6-6
j_gene: TRBJ2-5
CDR3aa: CASSYSGLAGETQYF
CDR3nt: TGTGCCAGCAGTTACTCCGGACTAGCGGGAGAGACCCAGTACTTC

d_gene: -
abundance: many
v_gene: TRBV12-3/TRBV12-4
j_gene: TRBJ1-1
CDR3aa: CASSLGENTEAFF
CDR3nt: TGTGCCAGCAGCTTAGGGGAGAACACTGAAGCTTTCTTT

d_gene: -
abundance: -
v_gene: TRBV4-1
j_gene: TRBJ2-5
CDR3aa: CASSQEYF
CDR3nt: TGCGCCAGCAGCCAGGAGTACTTC

d_gene: -
abundance: -
v_gene: TRBV7-6
j_gene: TRBJ2-2
CDR3aa: CASSPEVGLHPSGGELFF
CDR3nt: TGTGCCAGCAGCCCAGAAGTGGGCCTACACCCAAGCGGCGGGGAGCTGTTTTTT